This TCR beta chain was recorded in a study of post-analysis software for immune sequencing data. Whole-study context: Some patients lacked subtype; others had relapsing-remitting, secondary progressive or progressive-relapsing disease.

As for this clonotype: Antigen: not known.

V lost 4 bases and J 7 bases, leaving 17 bases between the germline ends. The germline V gene has CDR1 SGHVS and CDR2 FQNEAQ. This CDR3 has 14 residues. Unique-molecular-identifier-tagged TCR beta cDNA libraries were used. It was from roughly 1 to 10 million T cells that some 500,000 cDNA molecules came. TCRdb re-called the PCR reads with MiXCR, one entry per CDR3 protein. Altogether about 540,000 distinct CDR3 sequences are present, 34% being singletons, with the ten largest covering 5% to 6%. Study outcomes and limitations: Multiple sclerosis patients showed significantly lower normalized Chao1 diversity than controls did. Patients showed TRBV5-6, TRBV5-1 and TRBV20-1 among five TRBV segments more frequent than in controls.

V gene TRBV7-8 combines with J gene TRBJ2-7, with D possibly called TRBD1 or TRBD2 (5 bases each). Sample: blood. The receptor was derived from a girl between 2 and 17 years old with multiple sclerosis. The CDR3 bases are TGTGCCAGCAGCTATCTATCGGGGCAGGGAGAGCAGTACTTC. Protein product: CASSYLSGQGEQYF. Supplemented by reference TRBV7-8 and TRBJ2-7, the full variable domain reads GAGVSQSPRYKVAKRGQDVALRCDPISGHVSLFWYQQALGQGPEFLTYFQNEAQLDKSGLPSDRFFAERPEGSVSTLKIQRTQQEDSAVYLCASSYLSGQGEQYFGPGTRLTVT.